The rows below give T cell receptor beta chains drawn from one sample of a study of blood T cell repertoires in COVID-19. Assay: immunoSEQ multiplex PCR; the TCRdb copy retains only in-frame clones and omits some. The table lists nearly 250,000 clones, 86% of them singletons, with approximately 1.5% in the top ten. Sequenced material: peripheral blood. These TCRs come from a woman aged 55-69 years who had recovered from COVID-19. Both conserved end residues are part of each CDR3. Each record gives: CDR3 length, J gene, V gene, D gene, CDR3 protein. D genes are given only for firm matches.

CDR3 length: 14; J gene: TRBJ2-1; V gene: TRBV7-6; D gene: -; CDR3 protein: CASSPSFSYNEQFF
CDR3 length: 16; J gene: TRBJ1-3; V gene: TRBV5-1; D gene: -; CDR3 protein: CASSSAKGGSGNTIYF
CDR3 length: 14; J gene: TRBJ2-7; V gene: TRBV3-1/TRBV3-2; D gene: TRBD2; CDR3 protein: CASSQSRSGGEQYF
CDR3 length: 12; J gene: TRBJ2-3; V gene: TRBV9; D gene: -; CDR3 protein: CASSPSTDTQYF
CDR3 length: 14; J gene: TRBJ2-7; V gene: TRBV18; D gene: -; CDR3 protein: CASSPQDSAYEQYF
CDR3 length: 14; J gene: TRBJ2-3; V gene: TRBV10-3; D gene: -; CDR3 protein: CAIRQGFTTDTQYF
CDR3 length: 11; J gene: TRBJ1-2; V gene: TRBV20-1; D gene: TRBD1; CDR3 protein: CSAGTGTGYTF
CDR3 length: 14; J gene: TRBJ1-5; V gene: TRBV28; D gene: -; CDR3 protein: CASSLQGRNQPQHF
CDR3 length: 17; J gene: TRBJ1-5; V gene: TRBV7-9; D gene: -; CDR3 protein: CASSLESGDPGRQPQHF
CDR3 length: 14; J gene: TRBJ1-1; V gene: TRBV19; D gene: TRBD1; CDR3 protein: CASSTRDRETEAFF
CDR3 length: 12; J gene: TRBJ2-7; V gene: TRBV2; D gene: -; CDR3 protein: CASTSDSHEQYF
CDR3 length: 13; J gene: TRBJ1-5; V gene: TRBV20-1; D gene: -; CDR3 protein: CSASSGGFQPQHF
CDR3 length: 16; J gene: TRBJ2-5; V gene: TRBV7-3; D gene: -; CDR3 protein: CASSLLFSRGQETQYF
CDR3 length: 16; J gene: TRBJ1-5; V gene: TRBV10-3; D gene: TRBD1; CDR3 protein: CAISESRQGEDQPQHF
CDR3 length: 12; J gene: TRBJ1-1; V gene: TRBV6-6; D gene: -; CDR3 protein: CASWHRTTEAFF
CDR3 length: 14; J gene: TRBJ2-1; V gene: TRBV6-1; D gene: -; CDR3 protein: CASSEIIAYNEQFF
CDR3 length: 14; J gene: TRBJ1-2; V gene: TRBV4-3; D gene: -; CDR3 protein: CASSQELRGGGYTF
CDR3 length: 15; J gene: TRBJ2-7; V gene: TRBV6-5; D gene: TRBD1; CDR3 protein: CASRDPGQGAYEQYF
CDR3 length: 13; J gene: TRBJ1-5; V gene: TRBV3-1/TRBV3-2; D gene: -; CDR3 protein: CASSQDSVQPQHF
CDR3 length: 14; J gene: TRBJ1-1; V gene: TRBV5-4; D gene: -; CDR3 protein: CASSPKTGNTEAFF
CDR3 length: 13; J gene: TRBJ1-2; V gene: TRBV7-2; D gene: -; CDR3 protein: CASRFGGVNGYTF
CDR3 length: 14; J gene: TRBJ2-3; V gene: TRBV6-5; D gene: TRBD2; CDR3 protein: CASSVLAGTDTQYF
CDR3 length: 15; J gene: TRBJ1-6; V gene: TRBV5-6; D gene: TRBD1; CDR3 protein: CASSPRTGHDSPLHF
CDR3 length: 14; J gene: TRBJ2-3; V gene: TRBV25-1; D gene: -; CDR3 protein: CASTGWGGWDTQYF
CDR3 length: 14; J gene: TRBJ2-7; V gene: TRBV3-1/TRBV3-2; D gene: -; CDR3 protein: CASSQATGFSEQYF
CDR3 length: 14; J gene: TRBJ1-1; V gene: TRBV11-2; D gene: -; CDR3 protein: CASSLDPGFTEAFF
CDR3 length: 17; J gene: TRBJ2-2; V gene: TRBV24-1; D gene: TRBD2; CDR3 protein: CASGSPSRGELTGELFF
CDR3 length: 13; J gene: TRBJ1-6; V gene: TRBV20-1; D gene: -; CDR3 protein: CSASTTGNSPLHF
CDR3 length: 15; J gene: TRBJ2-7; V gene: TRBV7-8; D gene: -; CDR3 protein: CASSSGLGAVRGLYF
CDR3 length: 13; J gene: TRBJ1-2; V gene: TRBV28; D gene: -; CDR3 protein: CASRYTGTGGYTF
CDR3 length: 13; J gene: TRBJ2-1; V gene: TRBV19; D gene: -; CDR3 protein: CASSPRSYNEQFF
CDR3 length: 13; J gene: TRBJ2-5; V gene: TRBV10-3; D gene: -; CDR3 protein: CAISDGYQETQYF
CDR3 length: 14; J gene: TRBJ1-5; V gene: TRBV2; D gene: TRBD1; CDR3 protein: CASAGTGKDQPQHF
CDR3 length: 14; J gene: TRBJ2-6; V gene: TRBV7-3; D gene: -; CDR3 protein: CASSFSVGANVLTF
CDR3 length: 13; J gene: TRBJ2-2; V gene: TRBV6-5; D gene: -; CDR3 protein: CASSKRSTGELFF
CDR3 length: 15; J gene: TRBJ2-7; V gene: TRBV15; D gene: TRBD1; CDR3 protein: CATSWHRDSSYEQYF
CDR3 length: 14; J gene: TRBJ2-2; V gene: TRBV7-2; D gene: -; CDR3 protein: CASSLLRGTGELFF
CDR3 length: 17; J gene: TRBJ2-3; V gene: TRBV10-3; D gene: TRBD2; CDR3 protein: CAISEYGKRGGTDTQYF
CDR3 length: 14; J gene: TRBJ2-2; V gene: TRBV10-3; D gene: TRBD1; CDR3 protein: CASRQGANTGELFF
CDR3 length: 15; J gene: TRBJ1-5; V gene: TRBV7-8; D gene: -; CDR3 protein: CASSSDTGRRQPQHF
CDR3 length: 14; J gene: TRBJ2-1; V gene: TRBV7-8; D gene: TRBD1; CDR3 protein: CASSRDRGFDEQFF
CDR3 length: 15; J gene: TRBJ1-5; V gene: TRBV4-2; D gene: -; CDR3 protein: CASSQTPRTPGPQHF
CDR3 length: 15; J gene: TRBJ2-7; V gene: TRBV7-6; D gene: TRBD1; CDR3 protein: CASSTQGWNSYEQYF
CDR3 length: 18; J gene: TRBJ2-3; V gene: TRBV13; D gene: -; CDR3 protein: CASSSPRGGKHSTDTQYF
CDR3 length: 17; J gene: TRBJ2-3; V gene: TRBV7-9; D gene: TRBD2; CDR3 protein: CASSLGTSGGVTDTQYF
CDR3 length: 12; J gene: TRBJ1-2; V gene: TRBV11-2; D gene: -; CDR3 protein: CASSLAGVGYTF
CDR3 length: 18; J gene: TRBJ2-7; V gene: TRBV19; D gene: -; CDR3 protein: CASSTLRVGQGSSYEQYF
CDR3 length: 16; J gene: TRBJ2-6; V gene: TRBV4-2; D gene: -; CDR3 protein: CASSVVRITGANVLTF
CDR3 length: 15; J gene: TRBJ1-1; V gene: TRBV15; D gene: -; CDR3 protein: CATSRDLTGNTEAFF
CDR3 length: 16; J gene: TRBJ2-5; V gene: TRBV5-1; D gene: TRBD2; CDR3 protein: CASSPGLAGGKETQYF
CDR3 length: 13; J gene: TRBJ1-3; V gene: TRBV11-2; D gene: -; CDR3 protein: CASSLDREDTIYF
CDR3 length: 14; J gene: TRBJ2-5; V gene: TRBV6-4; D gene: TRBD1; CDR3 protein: CASSDSRTGKTQYF
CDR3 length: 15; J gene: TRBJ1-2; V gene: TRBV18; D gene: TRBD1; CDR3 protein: CASSLLTGGGSGYTF